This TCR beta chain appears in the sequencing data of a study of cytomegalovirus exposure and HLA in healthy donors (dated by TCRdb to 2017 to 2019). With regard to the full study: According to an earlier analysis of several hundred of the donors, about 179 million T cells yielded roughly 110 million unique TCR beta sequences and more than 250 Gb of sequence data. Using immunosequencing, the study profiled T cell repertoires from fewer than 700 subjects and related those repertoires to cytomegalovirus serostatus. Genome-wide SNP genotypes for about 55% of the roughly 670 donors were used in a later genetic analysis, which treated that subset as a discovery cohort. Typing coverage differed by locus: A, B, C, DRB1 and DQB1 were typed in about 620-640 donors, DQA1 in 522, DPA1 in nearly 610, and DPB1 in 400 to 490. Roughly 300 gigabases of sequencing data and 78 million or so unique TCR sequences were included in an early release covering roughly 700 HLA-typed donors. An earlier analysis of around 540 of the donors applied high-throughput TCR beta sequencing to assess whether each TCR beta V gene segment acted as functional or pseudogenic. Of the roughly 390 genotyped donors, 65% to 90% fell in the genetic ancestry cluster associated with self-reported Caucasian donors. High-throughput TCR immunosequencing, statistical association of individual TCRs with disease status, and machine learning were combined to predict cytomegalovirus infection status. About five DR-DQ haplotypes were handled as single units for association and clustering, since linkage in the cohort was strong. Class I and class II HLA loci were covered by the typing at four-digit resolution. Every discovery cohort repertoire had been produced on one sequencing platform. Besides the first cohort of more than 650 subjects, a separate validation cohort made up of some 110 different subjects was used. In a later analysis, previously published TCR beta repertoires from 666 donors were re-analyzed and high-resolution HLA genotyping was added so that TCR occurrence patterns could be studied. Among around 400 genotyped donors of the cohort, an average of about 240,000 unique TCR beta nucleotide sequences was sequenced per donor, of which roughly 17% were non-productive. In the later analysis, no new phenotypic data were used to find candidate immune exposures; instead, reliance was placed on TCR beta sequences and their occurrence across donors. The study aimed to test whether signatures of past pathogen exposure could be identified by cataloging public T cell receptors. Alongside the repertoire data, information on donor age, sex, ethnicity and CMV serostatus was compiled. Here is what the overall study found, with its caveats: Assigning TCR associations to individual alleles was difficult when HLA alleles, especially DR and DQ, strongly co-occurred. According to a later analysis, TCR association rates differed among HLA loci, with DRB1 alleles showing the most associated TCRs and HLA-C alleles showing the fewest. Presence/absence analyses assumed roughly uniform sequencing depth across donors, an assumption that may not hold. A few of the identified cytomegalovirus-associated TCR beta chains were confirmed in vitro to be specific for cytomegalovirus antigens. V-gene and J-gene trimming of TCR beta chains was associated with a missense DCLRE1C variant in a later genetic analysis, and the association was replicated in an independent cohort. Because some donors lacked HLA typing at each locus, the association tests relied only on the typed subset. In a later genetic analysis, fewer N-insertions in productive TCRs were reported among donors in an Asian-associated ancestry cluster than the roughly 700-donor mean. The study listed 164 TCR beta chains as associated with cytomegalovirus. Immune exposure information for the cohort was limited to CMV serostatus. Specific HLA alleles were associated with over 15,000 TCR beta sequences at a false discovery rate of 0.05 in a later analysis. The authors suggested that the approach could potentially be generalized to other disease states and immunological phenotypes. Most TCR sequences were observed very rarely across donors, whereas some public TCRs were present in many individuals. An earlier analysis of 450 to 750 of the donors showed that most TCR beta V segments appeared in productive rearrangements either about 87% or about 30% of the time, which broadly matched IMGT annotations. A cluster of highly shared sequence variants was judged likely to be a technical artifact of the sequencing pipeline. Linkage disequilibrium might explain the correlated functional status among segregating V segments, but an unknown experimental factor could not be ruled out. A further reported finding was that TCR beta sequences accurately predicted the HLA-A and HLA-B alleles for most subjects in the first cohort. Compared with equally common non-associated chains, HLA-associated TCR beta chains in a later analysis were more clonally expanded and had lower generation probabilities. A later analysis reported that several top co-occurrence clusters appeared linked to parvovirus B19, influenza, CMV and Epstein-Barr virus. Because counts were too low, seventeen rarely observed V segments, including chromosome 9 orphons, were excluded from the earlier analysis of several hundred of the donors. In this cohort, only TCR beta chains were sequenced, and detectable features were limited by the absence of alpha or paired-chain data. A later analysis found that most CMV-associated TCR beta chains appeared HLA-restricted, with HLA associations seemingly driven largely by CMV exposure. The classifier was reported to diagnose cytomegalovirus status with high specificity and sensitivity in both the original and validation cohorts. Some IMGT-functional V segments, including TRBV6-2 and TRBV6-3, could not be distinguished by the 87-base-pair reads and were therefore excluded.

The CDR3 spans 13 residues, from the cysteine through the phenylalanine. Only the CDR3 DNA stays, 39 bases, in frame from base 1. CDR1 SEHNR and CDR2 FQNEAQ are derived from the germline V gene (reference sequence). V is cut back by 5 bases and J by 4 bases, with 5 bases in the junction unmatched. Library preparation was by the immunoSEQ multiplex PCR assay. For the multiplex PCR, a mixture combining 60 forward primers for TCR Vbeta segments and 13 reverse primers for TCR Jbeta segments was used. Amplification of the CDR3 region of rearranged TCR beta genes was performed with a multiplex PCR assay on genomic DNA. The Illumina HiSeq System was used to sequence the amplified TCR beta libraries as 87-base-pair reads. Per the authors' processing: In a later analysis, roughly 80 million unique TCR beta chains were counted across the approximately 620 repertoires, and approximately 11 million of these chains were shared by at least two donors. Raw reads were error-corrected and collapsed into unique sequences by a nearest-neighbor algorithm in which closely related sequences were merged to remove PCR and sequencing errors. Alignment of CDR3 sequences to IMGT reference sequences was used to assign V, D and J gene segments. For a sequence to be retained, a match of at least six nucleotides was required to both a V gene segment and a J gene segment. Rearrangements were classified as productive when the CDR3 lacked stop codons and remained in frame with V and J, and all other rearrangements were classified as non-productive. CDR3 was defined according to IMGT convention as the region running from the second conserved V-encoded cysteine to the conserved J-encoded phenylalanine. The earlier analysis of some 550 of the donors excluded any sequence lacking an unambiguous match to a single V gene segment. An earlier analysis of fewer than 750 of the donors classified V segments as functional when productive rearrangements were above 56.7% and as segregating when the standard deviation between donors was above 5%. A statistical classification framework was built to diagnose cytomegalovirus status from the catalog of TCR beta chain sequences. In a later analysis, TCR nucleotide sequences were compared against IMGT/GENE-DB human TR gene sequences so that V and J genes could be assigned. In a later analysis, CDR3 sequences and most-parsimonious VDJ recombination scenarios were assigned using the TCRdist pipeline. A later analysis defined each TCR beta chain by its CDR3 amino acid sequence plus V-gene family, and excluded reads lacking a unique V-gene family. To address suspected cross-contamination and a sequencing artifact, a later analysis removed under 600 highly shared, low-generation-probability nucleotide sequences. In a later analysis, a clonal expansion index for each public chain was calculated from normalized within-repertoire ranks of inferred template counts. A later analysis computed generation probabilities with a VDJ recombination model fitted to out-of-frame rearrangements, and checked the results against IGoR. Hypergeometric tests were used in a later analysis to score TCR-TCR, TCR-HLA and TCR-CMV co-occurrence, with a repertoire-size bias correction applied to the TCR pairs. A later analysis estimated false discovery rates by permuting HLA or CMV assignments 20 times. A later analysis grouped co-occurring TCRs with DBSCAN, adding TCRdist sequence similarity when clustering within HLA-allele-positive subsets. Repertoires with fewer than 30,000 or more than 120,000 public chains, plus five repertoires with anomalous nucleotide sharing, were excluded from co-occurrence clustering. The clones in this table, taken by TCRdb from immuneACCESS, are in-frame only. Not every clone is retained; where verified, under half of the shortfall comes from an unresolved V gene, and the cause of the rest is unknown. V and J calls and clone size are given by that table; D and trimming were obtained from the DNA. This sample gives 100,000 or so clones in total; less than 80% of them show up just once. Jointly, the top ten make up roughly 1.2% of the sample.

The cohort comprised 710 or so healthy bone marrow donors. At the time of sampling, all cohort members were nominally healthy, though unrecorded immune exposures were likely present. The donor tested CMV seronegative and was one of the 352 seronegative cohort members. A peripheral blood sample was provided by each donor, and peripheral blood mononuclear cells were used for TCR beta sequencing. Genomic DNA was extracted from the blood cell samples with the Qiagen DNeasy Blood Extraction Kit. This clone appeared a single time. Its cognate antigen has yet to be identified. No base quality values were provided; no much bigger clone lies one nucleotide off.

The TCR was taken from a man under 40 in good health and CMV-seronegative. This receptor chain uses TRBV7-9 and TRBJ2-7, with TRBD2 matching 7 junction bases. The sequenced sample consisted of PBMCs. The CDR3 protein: CASSPRREYEQYF. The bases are TGTGCCAGCAGCCCCCGGCGGGAGTACGAGCAGTACTTC.